Here is one T cell receptor beta chain with its context. The data are from a study of blood T cell repertoires in COVID-19. For the study at large: Acute and convalescent COVID-19 specimens originated in the United States, Italy and Spain.

Method: immunoSEQ multiplex PCR; TCRdb's copy keeps in-frame clones and lacks some. The top ten hold 4.5% to 7% of the sample, which has 250,000 to 350,000 clones, 87% seen once. V was trimmed by 3 bases and J by 9 bases, leaving 11 bases between them. Germline lookup yields CDR1 SGHTA and CDR2 FQGNSA. CDR3 length: 12 residues. The genes are TRBV7-2 and TRBJ1-2; D is perhaps TRBD1 (6 bases). The sequence derives from a woman aged 30 to 39 who had recovered from COVID-19. Input material: PBMCs or T cells enriched from blood (not recorded which). DNA for the CDR3: TGTGCCAGCAGCTTCGACAGGATCAGCTACACCTTC. As protein: CASSFDRISYTF.